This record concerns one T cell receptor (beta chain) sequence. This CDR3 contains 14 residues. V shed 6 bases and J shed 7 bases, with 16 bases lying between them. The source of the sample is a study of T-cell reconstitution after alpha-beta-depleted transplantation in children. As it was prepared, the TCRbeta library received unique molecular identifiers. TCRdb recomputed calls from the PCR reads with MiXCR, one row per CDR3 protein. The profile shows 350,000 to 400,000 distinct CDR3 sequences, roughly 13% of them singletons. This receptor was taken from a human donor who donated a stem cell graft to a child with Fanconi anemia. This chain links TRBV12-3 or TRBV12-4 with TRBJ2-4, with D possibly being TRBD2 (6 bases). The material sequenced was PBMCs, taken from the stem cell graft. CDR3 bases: TGTGCCAGCAGGCGGGACGTAAGCGGGAACATTCAGTACTTC. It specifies CASRRDVSGNIQYF.